The 12 T cell receptor beta chains below come from one sample, sequenced in a study of T cells in Graves' hyperthyroidism and ophthalmopathy. RNA transcripts were the template for amplifying TCR beta CDR3 regions. HTBI primers were employed in a first-round RT-PCR of the TCR CDR3. Via MiXCR, TCRdb re-called the multiplex PCR reads, giving one row per CDR3 protein. This sample has roughly 700,000 distinct CDR3 sequences; roughly a third occur once, and the top ten carry roughly 30%. The sample comprised blood. These receptors all come from a woman aged 40 to 50 with Graves' hyperthyroidism.

This rearrangement joins TRBV14 to TRBJ1-6; TRBD1 matches at 7 bases. This CDR3 has 16 residues. After removal of 1 base from V and 5 bases from J, the junction contained 5 bases not matched to a gene. Per germline, CDR1 SGHDN and CDR2 FVKESK. The CDR3 loop reads CASSQGNDRDNSPLHF. In nucleotides, the CDR3 is TGTGCCAGCAGCCAAGGAAATGACAGGGATAATTCACCCCTCCACTTT. The full variable domain, completed using reference TRBV14 and TRBJ1-6, is EAGVTQFPSHSVIEKGQTVTLRCDPISGHDNLYWYRRVMGKEIKFLLHFVKESKQDESGMPNNRFLAERTGGTYSTLKVQPAELEDSGVYFCASSQGNDRDNSPLHFGNGTRLTVT.

This clonotype was counted many times. CDR3 sequence reads: CASSFTLFAGELFF. The CDR3 coding sequence is TGCGCCAGCAGCTTCACATTGTTCGCCGGGGAGCTGTTTTTT. The V gene is TRBV5-1, the J gene TRBJ2-2; D is unresolved. Germline assignment: CDR1 SGHRS and CDR2 YFSETQ. Deletions cut 2 bases from V and 6 bases from J, with 11 bases between. This CDR3 is 14 amino acids long.

The chain has TRBV4-2 and TRBJ2-7; 16 nucleotides align to TRBD2. The germline V gene encodes CDR1 LGHNA and CDR2 YNFKEQ. J was trimmed by 5 bases and V by 4 bases; bases with no gene match: 8. The CDR3 covers 17 residues. The CDR3 region is CASSPGTSGGESDEQYF. The CDR3 bases are TGTGCCAGCAGCCCCGGGACTAGCGGGGGGGAGAGCGACGAGCAGTACTTC.

Concerning this clonotype: Given a much more abundant clone one base away, this may be a read error. The rearrangement links TRBV20-1 to TRBJ1-4; D is uncertain. CDR3 length: 10 residues. Trimming stripped 3 bases from V and 14 bases from J, with 10 bases between. Germline V lookup: CDR1 DFQATT, CDR2 SNEGSKA (reference sequence). In DNA form, the CDR3 reads TGCAGTGCTAGCGAGAGGGCCCTGTTTTTT. Translated, it gives CSASERALFF.

The chain carries TRBV19 and TRBJ1-4, with a tentative D call TRBD1 (5 bases). This CDR3 spans 14 amino acids. V gave up 6 bases and J gave up 4 bases, with 12 bases separating them. CDR1 is LNHDA and CDR2 is SQIVND in the germline V gene (reference sequence). This CDR3 reads CASSEQANNEKLFF. DNA of the CDR3: TGTGCCAGTAGCGAACAGGCTAATAATGAAAAACTGTTTTTT.

This clonotype occurred many times. The genes are TRBV12-3 or TRBV12-4 and TRBJ1-1; TRBD1 aligns across 8 bases. This CDR3 comprises 13 residues. J gave up 4 bases and V 7 bases, and 5 bases lay outside the gene matches. For the CDR3, the DNA is TGTGCCAGCATCGGGACAGGTCGCACTGAAGCTTTCTTT. Protein sequence: CASIGTGRTEAFF.

This sequence joins TRBV19 and TRBJ1-1; D remains unclear. This CDR3 is built from 15 residues. V was clipped by 3 bases and J by 0 bases, with 11 bases between them. The germline V gene encodes CDR1 LNHDA and CDR2 SQIVND (reference sequence). In nucleotides, the CDR3 is TGTGCCAGTAGTATCCGCGACCCCTTGAACACTGAAGCTTTCTTT. The encoded protein is CASSIRDPLNTEAFF.

This clonotype was observed many times. The rearrangement joins TRBV9 to TRBJ1-1, with 11 bases fitting TRBD1. Trimming at V came to 3 bases and at J to 3 bases, leaving 4 bases not matched to a gene. The CDR3 contains 15 residues. From germline, CDR1 is SGDLS and CDR2 YYNGEE. The CDR3 bases are TGTGCCAGCAGCGCGGACAGGGGGCTGGACACTGAAGCTTTCTTT. It codes for CASSADRGLDTEAFF.

This clonotype was seen a few times. This chain connects TRBV12-5 to TRBJ2-7; D is possibly TRBD1 (5 bases). The CDR3 loop spans 16 amino acids. Trimming shortened V by 1 base and J by 0 bases, and 13 bases separated the two germline ends. The germline CDR1 and CDR2 sequences are LGHNT and FRNRAP. The CDR3 here is CASGLDRGASSYEQYF. The CDR3 region has the DNA TGTGCTAGTGGTTTGGATCGTGGGGCCAGCTCCTACGAGCAGTACTTC.

This clonotype was recorded many times. The V gene is TRBV20-1, the J gene TRBJ2-7; possibly TRBD1 for D (6 bases). V gave up 4 bases and J gave up 6 bases, with 13 bases separating them. The germline gives CDR1 DFQATT, CDR2 SNEGSKA (reference sequence). This CDR3 spans 12 amino acids. CDR3 sequence: CSATRGVPEQYF. The CDR3 DNA is TGCAGTGCTACCAGGGGAGTCCCCGAGCAGTACTTC.

This clonotype appeared many times. The chain links TRBV24-1 to TRBJ1-2; D gene uncertain. Germline V gives CDR1 KGHDR, CDR2 SFDVKD. Trimming shortened V by 1 base and J by 8 bases, and 13 bases separated the two germline ends. The CDR3 consists of 14 residues. The CDR3 loop reads CATSDFSRVYGYTF. The CDR3 DNA reads TGTGCCACCAGTGATTTTTCCAGAGTTTACGGCTACACCTTC.

In this sample, this clonotype turned up many times. The chain uses TRBV2 and TRBJ1-5; D is perhaps TRBD1 (5 bases). Germline V gene sequence: CDR1 SNHLY, CDR2 FYNNEI. The length of the CDR3 is 14 residues. V dropped 2 bases and J dropped 4 bases, with 9 bases sitting between them. The CDR3 DNA follows: TGTGCCAGCAGTGAACAAGGGGTGAATCAGCCCCAGCATTTT. As protein: CASSEQGVNQPQHF.